The next 16 T cell receptor beta chains were all read from a single sample in a study of blood T cell repertoires in COVID-19. TCRdb keeps only in-frame clones here, not all; method: immunoSEQ multiplex PCR. The sample has 300,000 to 450,000 clones; about 90% are singletons. The sequenced sample consisted of PBMCs or T cells enriched from blood (not recorded which). Receptors were obtained from a man aged 40-49 years in a cohort exposed to, infected with or recovered from COVID-19 (not recorded which).

The chain recombines TRBV2 with TRBJ1-4; 9 nucleotides line up with TRBD1. This CDR3 spans 15 amino acids. V was clipped by 6 bases and J by 3 bases; unmatched bases: 5. Germline-derived CDR1 and CDR2 are SNHLY and FYNNEI. CDR3 sequence reads: CASRDRGQANEKLFF. The CDR3 DNA reads as TGTGCCAGCAGGGACAGGGGACAAGCTAATGAAAAACTGTTTTTT.

The chain carries TRBV5-6 and TRBJ1-4; no clear D gene. The V and J ends lost 7 bases and 8 bases respectively, with 18 bases between them. The CDR3 sequence is 14 residues long. CDR1 is SGHDT and CDR2 is YYEEEE in the germline V gene. The CDR3 DNA sequence: TGTGCCAGCGGAGACGGGCCCGCGGGCGAAAAACTGTTTTTT. It yields the protein CASGDGPAGEKLFF.

The sample holds a few counts of this clone. The V and J genes are TRBV27 and TRBJ1-6; 8 bases align to TRBD1. V was clipped by 6 bases and J by 7 bases; unmatched bases: 5. Germline V gene data show CDR1 as MNHEY and CDR2 as SMNVEV (reference sequence). This CDR3 is 14 amino acids long. CDR3 sequence reads: CASSAGTGNSPLHF. The CDR3 DNA reads as TGTGCCAGCAGCGCCGGGACAGGAAATTCACCCCTCCACTTT.

The rearrangement uses TRBV2 and TRBJ1-2; D ambiguous. The CDR3 spans 14 residues. V was pared by 1 base and J by 0 bases, with 6 bases between. Germline assignment: CDR1 SNHLY and CDR2 FYNNEI. The CDR3 protein is CASSEVSSNYGYTF. In nucleotides, the CDR3 is TGTGCCAGCAGTGAAGTATCCTCTAACTATGGCTACACCTTC.

The chain carries TRBV25-1 and TRBJ2-1, with TRBD2 matching 9 bases. The germline CDR1 and CDR2 sequences are MGHDK and SYGVNS. Unmatched junction bases numbered 7, after V lost 1 base and J lost 6 bases. The CDR3 is 16 residues long. CDR3 DNA sequence: TGTGCCAGCAGTGAATTAGGACTAGCGAGAATCAATGAGCAGTTCTTC. This translates into CASSELGLARINEQFF. Using reference TRBV25-1 and TRBJ2-1 for the parts outside the CDR3, the full variable domain is EADIYQTPRYLVIGTGKKITLECSQTMGHDKMYWYQQDPGMELHLIHYSYGVNSTEKGDLSSESTVSRIRTEHFPLTLESARPSHTSQYLCASSELGLARINEQFFGPGTRLTVL.

This sequence joins TRBV5-1 and TRBJ2-1, with D possibly being TRBD2 (6 bases). Per germline, CDR1 SGHRS and CDR2 YFSETQ. The length of the CDR3 is 14 residues. V was shortened by 4 bases and J by 7 bases, with 15 bases between the two germline ends. The CDR3 loop reads CASSVRLDGNEQFF. As DNA, the CDR3 is TGCGCCAGCAGCGTAAGACTAGACGGTAATGAGCAGTTCTTC.

The rearrangement links TRBV5-1 to TRBJ2-1; 10 bases align to TRBD2. CDR3 size: 16 residues. The V segment lost 2 bases and the J segment 7 bases; nucleotides outside the gene matches: 9. The germline V gene encodes CDR1 SGHRS and CDR2 YFSETQ. The CDR3 DNA sequence: TGCGCCAGCAGCTTTACGCCTAGCGGGAGTACTAATGAGCAGTTCTTC. Amino acids: CASSFTPSGSTNEQFF.

V is TRBV4-2 and J is TRBJ1-1; D perhaps matches TRBD1 (5 bases). The V and J ends lost 0 bases and 11 bases respectively, with 13 bases between them. Germline CDR1 LGHNA, CDR2 YNFKEQ. This CDR3 contains 13 residues. The CDR3 sequence is CASSQEKGKRAFF. Here the CDR3 DNA reads TGTGCCAGCAGCCAAGAAAAGGGGAAGAGGGCTTTCTTT.

The chain couples TRBV11-2 to TRBJ2-4, with TRBD1 as a possible D gene (5 bases). This CDR3 comprises 14 residues. The V and J ends lost 5 bases and 6 bases respectively, with 14 bases between them. Germline CDR1 SGHAT, CDR2 FQNNGV. The CDR3 loop is CASSPPADRNIQYF. The DNA of the CDR3 is TGTGCCAGCAGCCCACCAGCCGACAGAAACATTCAGTACTTC.

V is TRBV9 and J is TRBJ1-2, with 8 bases aligning to TRBD1. Unmatched junction bases numbered 8, after V lost 4 bases and J lost 0 bases. The CDR3 has 16 residues. Germline V gives CDR1 SGDLS, CDR2 YYNGEE. The CDR3 here is CASSPWTGPANYGYTF. Here the CDR3 DNA reads TGTGCCAGCAGCCCCTGGACAGGGCCTGCTAACTATGGCTACACCTTC.

The chain is built from TRBV5-4 and TRBJ1-2; D possibly corresponds to TRBD1 (6 bases). Trimming stripped 1 base from V and 2 bases from J, with 15 bases between. Looked up from germline, CDR1 is SGHNT and CDR2 is YYREEE (reference sequence). CDR3 length: 16 residues. The CDR3 DNA reads TGTGCCAGCAGCTTGAAGGGGGGGCAGGGAAACTATGGCTACACCTTC. This codes for CASSLKGGQGNYGYTF.

The chain recombines TRBV5-1 with TRBJ2-4; possibly TRBD1 for D (5 bases). The CDR3 runs to 13 residues. V lost 0 bases and J 7 bases, leaving 8 bases between the germline ends. Germline CDR1 SGHRS, CDR2 YFSETQ. The CDR3: CASSLAGLNIQYF. CDR3 coding DNA: TGCGCCAGCAGCTTGGCAGGGTTGAACATTCAGTACTTC.

The chain links TRBV2 to TRBJ2-5; TRBD2 agrees at 13 bases. The junction had 9 bases not matched to a gene; V was cut back by 10 bases and J by 4 bases. The CDR3 extends over 15 amino acids. Per germline, CDR1 SNHLY and CDR2 FYNNEI. The CDR3 sequence: CATRRLAGGGETQYF. The CDR3 DNA follows: TGTGCCACCCGAAGACTAGCGGGAGGAGGAGAGACCCAGTACTTC.

The chain recombines TRBV18 with TRBJ2-7; D perhaps matches TRBD2 (5 bases). The germline V gene has CDR1 KGHSH and CDR2 LQKENI. Trimming took off 2 bases at V and 2 bases at J, with 10 bases between the two ends. The CDR3 is 14 amino acids. The CDR3 DNA reads as TGTGCCAGCTCACCAGAGCGGAACCCCTACGAGCAGTACTTC. Translating gives CASSPERNPYEQYF.

The chain couples TRBV7-9 to TRBJ2-3, with no clear D. V lost 1 base to trimming and J lost 0 bases, with 5 bases between them. The germline CDR1 and CDR2 sequences are SEHNR and FQNEAQ (reference sequence). The CDR3 totals 14 residues. CDR3 coding DNA: TGTGCCAGCAGCTTAGGGCGGAGCACAGATACGCAGTATTTT. It yields the protein CASSLGRSTDTQYF. The full variable domain, rest sourced from reference TRBV7-9 and TRBJ2-3, is DTGVSQNPRHKITKRGQNVTFRCDPISEHNRLYWYRQTLGQGPEFLTYFQNEAQLEKSRLLSDRFSAERPKGSFSTLEIQRTEQGDSAMYLCASSLGRSTDTQYFGPGTRLTVL.

The V and J genes are TRBV7-6 and TRBJ1-4, with TRBD1 matching over 7 bases. CDR1 is SGHVS, CDR2 FNYEAQ, per germline. There are 16 residues in the CDR3. The V and J ends lost 5 bases and 5 bases, in that order; junction bases with no gene match: 11. In nucleotides, the CDR3 is TGTGCCAGCAGCAACCAAGGGGGCTCGCCAAATGAAAAACTGTTTTTT. Amino acids: CASSNQGGSPNEKLFF.